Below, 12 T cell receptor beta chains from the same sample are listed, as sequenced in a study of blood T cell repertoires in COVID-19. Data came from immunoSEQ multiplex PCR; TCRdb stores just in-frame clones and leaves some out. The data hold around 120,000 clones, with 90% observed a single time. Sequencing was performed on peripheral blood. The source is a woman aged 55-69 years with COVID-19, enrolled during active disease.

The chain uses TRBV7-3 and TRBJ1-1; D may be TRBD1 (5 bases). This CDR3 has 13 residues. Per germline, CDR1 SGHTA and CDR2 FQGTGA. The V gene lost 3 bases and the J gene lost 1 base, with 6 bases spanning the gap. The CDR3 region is CASSFRENTEAFF. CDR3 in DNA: TGTGCCAGCAGCTTCAGGGAGAACACTGAAGCTTTCTTT.

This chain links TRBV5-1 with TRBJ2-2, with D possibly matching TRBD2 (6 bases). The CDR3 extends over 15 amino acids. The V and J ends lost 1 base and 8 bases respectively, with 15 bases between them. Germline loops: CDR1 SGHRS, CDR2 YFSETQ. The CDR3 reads CASSLTSRFFGELFF. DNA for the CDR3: TGCGCCAGCAGCTTGACTAGCCGTTTCTTTGGGGAGCTGTTTTTT.

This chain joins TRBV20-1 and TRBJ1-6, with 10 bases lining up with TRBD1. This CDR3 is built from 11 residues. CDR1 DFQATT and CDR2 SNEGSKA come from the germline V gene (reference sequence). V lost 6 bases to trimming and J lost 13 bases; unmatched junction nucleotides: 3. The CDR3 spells CSAGDRGPLHF. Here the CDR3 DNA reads TGCAGTGCCGGGGACAGGGGCCCCCTCCACTTT.

CDR3: CASSLQGANSEQYF. In nucleotides, the CDR3 is TGCGCCAGCAGCCTCCAAGGGGCAAATTCCGAGCAGTACTTC. The chain couples TRBV4-3 to TRBJ2-7; weak D call: TRBD1 (5 bases). This CDR3 region has 14 residues. V was shortened by 4 bases and J by 6 bases, with 16 bases between the two germline ends. In germline, CDR1 is LGHNA, CDR2 YSLEER.

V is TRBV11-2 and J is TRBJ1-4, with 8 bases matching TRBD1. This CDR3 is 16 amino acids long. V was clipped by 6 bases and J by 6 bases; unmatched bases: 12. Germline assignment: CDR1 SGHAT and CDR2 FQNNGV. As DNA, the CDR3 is TGTGCCAGCAGGCCAGGGGGGGACAGGCGTTATGAAAAACTGTTTTTT. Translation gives CASRPGGDRRYEKLFF.

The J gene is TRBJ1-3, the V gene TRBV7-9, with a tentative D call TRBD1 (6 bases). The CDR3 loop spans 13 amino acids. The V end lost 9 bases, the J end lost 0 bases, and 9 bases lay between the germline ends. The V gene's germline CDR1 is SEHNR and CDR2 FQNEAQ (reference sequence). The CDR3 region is CASSGDSGNTIYF. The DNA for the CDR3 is TGTGCCAGTTCAGGGGACTCTGGAAACACCATATATTTT.

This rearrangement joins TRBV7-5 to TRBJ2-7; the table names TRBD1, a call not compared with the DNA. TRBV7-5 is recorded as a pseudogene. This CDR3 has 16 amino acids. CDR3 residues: CARSCHLGATVYEQYF. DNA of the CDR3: TGTGCCAGAAGCTGTCACCTGGGGGCGACAGTCTACGAGCAGTACTTC.

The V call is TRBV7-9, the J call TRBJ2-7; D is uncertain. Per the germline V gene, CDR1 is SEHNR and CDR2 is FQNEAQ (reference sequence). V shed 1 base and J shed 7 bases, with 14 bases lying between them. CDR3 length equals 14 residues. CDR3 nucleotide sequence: TGTGCCAGCAGCTTAGGGTCGGTTAATTATGAGCAGTACTTC. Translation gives CASSLGSVNYEQYF.

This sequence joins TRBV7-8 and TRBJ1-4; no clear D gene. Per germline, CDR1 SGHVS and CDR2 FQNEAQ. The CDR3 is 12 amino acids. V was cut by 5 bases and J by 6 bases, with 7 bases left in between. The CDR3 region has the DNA TGTGCCAGCAGCCCCCAGGATGAAAAACTGTTTTTT. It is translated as CASSPQDEKLFF.

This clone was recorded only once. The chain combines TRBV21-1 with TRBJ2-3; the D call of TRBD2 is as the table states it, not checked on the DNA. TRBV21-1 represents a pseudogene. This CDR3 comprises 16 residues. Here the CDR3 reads CASSVGASESTDTQYF. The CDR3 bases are TGTGCCAGCAGCGTCGGGGCTAGCGAATCCACAGATACGCAGTATTTT.

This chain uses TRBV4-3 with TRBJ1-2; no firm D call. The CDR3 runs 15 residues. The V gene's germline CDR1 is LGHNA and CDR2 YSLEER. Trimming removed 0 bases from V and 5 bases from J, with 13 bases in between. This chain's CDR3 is CASSQDYGRRYGYTF. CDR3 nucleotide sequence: TGCGCCAGCAGCCAAGATTATGGCAGAAGATATGGCTACACCTTC.

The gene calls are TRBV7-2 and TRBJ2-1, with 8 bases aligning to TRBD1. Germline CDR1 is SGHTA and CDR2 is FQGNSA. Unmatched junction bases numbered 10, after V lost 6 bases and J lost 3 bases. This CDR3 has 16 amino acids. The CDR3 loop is CASRGSGTGHYNEQFF. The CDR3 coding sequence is TGTGCCAGCAGGGGATCCGGGACAGGACACTACAATGAGCAGTTCTTC.